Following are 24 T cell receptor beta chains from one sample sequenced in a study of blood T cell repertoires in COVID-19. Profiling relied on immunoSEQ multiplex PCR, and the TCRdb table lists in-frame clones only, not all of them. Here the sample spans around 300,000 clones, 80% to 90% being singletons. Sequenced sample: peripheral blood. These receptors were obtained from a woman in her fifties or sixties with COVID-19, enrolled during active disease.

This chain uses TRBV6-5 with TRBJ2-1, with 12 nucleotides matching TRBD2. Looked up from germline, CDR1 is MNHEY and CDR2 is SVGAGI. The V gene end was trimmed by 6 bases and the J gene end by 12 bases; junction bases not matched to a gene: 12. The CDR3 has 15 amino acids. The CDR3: CASRGLAGFVQTQFF. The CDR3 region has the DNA TGTGCCAGCAGAGGACTAGCGGGATTTGTGCAGACGCAGTTCTTC.

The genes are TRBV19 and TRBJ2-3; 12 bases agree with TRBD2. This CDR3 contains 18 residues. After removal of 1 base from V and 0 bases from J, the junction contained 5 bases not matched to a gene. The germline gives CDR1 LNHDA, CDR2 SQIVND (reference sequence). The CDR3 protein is CASSIGLAGDPSTDTQYF. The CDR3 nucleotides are TGTGCCAGTAGTATAGGACTAGCGGGAGACCCTAGCACAGATACGCAGTATTTT.

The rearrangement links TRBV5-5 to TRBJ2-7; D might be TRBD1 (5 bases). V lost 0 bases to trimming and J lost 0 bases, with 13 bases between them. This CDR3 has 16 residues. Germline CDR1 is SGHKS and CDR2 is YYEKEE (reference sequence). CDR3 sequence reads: CASSLGGSKTSYEQYF. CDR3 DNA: TGTGCCAGCAGCTTGGGGGGCTCAAAAACCTCCTACGAGCAGTACTTC.

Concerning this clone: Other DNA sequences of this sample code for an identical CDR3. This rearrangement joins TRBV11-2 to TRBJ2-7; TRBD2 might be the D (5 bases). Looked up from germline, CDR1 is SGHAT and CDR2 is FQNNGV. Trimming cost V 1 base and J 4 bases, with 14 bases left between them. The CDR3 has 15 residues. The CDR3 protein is CASSLGGSGGYEQYF. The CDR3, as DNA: TGTGCCAGCAGCTTAGGTGGGAGTGGTGGGTACGAGCAGTACTTC.

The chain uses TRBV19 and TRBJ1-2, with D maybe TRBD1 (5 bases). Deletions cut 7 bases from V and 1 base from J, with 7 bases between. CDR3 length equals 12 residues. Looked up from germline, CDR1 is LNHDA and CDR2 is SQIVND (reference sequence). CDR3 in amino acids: CASNRRNYGYTF. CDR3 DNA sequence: TGTGCCAGTAACAGGCGTAACTATGGCTACACCTTC.

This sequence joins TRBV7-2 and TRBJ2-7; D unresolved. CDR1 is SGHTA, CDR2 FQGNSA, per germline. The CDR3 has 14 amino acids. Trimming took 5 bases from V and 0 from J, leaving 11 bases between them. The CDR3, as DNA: TGTGCCAGCAGCCCCGTGTCGGGCTCCTACGAGCAGTACTTC. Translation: CASSPVSGSYEQYF.

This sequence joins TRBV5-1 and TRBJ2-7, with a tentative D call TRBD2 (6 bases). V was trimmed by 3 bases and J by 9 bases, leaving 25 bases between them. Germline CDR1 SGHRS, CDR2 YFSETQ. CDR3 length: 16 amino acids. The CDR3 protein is CASSSGTGAGLLGQYF. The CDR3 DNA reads TGCGCCAGCAGCTCGGGGACCGGGGCGGGGCTACTTGGGCAGTACTTC.

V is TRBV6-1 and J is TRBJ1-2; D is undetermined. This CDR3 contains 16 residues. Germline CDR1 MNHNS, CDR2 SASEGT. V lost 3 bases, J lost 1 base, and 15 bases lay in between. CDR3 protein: CASSEDGGLLNYGYTF. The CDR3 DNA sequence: TGTGCCAGCAGTGAGGACGGAGGACTACTTAACTATGGCTACACCTTC.

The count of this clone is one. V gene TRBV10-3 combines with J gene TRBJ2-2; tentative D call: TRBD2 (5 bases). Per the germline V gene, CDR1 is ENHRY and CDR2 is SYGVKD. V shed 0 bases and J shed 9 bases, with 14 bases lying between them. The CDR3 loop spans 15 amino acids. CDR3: CAISESTMGVRELFF. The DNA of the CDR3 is TGTGCCATCAGTGAGTCGACGATGGGAGTAAGGGAGCTGTTTTTT.

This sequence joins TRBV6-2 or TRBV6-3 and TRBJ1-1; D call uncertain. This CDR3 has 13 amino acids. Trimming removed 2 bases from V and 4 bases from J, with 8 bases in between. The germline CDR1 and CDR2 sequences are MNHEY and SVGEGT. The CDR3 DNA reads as TGTGCCAGCAGTTACGCTCAGATCACTGAAGCTTTCTTT. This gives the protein CASSYAQITEAFF.

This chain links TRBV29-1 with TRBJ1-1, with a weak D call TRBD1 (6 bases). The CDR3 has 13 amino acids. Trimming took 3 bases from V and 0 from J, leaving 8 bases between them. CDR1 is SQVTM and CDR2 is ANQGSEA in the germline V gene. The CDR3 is CSVDQGLNTEAFF. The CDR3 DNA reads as TGCAGCGTTGACCAGGGGTTGAACACTGAAGCTTTCTTT.

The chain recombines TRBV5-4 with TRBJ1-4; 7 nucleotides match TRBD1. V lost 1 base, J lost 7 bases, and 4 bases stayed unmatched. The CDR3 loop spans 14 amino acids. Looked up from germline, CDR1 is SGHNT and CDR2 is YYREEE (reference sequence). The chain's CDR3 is CASSLNTGVEKLFF. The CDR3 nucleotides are TGTGCCAGCAGCTTGAATACAGGGGTTGAAAAACTGTTTTTT. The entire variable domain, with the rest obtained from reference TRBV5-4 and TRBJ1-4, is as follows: ETGVTQSPTHLIKTRGQQVTLRCSSQSGHNTVSWYQQALGQGPQFIFQYYREEENGRGNFPPRFSGLQFPNYSSELNVNALELDDSALYLCASSLNTGVEKLFFGSGTQLSVL.

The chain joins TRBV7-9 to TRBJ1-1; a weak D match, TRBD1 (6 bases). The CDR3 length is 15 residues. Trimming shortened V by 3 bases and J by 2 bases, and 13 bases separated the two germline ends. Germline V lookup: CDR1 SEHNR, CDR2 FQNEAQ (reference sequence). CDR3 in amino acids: CASSFGGTYNTEAFF. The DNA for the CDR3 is TGTGCCAGCAGCTTCGGGGGGACATATAACACTGAAGCTTTCTTT.

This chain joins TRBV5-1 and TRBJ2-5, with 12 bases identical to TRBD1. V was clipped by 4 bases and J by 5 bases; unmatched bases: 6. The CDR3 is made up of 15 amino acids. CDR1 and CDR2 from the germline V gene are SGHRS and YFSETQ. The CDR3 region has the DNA TGCGCCAGCAGCACAAGGGACAGGGGGCCTGAGACCCAGTACTTC. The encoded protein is CASSTRDRGPETQYF.

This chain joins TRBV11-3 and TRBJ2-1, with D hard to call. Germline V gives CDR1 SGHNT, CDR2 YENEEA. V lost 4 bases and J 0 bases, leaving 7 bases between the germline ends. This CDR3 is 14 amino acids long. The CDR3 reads CASSSRGSYNEQFF. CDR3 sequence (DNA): TGTGCCAGCAGCTCGCGCGGCTCCTACAATGAGCAGTTCTTC.

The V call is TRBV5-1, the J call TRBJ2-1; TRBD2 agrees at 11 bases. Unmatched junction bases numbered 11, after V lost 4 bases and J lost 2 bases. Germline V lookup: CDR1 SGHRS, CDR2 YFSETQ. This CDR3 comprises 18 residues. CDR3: CASSRLVAGGSAYNEQFF. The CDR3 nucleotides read TGCGCCAGCAGCCGGCTGGTAGCGGGAGGGTCCGCCTACAATGAGCAGTTCTTC.

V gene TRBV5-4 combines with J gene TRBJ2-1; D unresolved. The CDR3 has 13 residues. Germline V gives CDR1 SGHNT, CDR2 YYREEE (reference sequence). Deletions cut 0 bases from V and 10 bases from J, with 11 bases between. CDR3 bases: TGTGCCAGCAGCTTGGCCTTGGCGGTCGAGCAGTTCTTC. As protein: CASSLALAVEQFF. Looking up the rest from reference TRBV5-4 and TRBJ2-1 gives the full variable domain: ETGVTQSPTHLIKTRGQQVTLRCSSQSGHNTVSWYQQALGQGPQFIFQYYREEENGRGNFPPRFSGLQFPNYSSELNVNALELDDSALYLCASSLALAVEQFFGPGTRLTVL.

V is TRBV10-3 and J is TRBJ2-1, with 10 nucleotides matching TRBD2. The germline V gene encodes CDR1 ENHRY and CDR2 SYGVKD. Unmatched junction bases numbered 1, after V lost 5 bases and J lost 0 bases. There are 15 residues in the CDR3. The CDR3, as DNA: TGTGCCATCAGTCAGCGGGAGGGCTCCTACAATGAGCAGTTCTTC. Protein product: CAISQREGSYNEQFF.

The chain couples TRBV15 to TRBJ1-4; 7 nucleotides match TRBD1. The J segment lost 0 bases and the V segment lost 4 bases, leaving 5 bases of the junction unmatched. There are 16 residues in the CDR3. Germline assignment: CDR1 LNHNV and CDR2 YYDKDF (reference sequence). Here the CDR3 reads CATSIGTVATNEKLFF. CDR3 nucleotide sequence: TGTGCCACCAGCATCGGGACAGTCGCAACTAATGAAAAACTGTTTTTT.

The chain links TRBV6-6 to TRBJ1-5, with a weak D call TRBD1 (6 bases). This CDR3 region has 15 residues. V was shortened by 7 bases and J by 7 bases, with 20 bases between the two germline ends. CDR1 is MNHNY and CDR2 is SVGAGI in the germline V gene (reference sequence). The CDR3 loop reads CASTSSGGGGQPQHF. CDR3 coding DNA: TGTGCCAGCACTTCATCGGGGGGCGGCGGACAGCCCCAGCATTTT.

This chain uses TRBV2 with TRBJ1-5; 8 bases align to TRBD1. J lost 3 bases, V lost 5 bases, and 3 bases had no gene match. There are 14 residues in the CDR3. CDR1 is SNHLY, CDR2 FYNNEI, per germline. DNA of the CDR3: TGTGCCAGCAGTAAGGGACAGGTCAATCAGCCCCAGCATTTT. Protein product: CASSKGQVNQPQHF.

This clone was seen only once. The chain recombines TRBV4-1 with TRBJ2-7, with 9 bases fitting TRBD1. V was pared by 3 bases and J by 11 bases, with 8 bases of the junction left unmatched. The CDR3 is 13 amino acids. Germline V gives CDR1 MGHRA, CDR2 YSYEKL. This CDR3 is CASSHPGQGLEYF. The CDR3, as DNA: TGCGCCAGCAGCCATCCCGGACAGGGGCTCGAGTACTTC.

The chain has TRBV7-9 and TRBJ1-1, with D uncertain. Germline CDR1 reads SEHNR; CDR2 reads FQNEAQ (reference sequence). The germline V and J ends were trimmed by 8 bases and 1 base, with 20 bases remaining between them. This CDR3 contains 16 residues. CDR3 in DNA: TGTGCCAGCGGACTTACGACTCTCGGTCGGAACACTGAAGCTTTCTTT. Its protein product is CASGLTTLGRNTEAFF.

DNA for the CDR3: TGTGCCATCAGTGCTGAGGCCAGCTCCTACGAGCAGTACTTC. This sequence encodes CAISAEASSYEQYF. V gene TRBV10-3 combines with J gene TRBJ2-7, with D hard to call. The CDR3 covers 14 residues. CDR1 is ENHRY and CDR2 is SYGVKD in the germline V gene. V lost 4 bases, J lost 0 bases, and 10 bases lay in between.